The clone carrying this T cell receptor beta chain was observed a handful of times. Its matching antigen is unknown. This CDR3 contains 13 residues. Germline-derived CDR1 and CDR2 are SGHAT and FQNNGV. Trimming pared 5 bases from V and 8 bases from J, leaving 15 bases between. One entry per CDR3 protein, called by TCRdb with MiXCR from the 5' RACE reads. The sample includes fewer than 80,000 distinct CDR3 sequences, around a fifth of them seen just once. Memory CD4+ T cells were sorted as CD4+CD45RO+CD25- cells. Study findings and constraints: The TCR gene usage of tumor memory CD4+ T cells clustered together with blood and lymph node memory CD4+ cells and with lymph node naive CD4+ cells.

The chain uses TRBV11-2 and TRBJ1-2; TRBD1 is a possible D gene (6 bases). The sequence came from a female donor with breast cancer. Input material: memory CD4+ T cells sorted from a lymph node. Subset denoted: memory CD4+ T cells, CD4+CD45RO+CD25-. The CDR3 sequence: CASSRGQSMGYTF. Written as DNA, the CDR3 is TGTGCCAGCAGCCGAGGACAGTCTATGGGCTACACCTTC.